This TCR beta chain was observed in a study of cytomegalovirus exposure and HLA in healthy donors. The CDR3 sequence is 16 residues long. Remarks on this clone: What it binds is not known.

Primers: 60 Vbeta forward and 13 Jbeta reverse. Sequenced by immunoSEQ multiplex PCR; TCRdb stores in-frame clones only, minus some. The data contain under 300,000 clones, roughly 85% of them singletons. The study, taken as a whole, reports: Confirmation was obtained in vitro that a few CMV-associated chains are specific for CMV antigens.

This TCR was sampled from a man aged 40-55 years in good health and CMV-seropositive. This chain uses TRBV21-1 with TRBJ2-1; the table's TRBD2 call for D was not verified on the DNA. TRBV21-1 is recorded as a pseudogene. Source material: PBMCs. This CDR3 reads CASKETSASSYNEQFF. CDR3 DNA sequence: TGTGCCAGCAAAGAGACTAGCGCGAGCTCCTACAATGAGCAGTTCTTC.